The 20 T cell receptor beta chains presented below share a single source sample, sequenced in a study of cytomegalovirus exposure and HLA in healthy donors. Amplification used 60 Vbeta primers and 13 Jbeta primers. Produced via immunoSEQ multiplex PCR; TCRdb's table is partial and in-frame only. This sample has about 160,000 clones; around 72% occur once, and the top ten carry roughly 7.1%. The material sequenced was PBMCs. The receptors here all came from a man aged 40-55 years in good health and CMV-seropositive.

The chain links TRBV9 to TRBJ2-2; D possibly corresponds to TRBD1 (5 bases). Germline CDR1 SGDLS, CDR2 YYNGEE. V dropped 4 bases and J dropped 6 bases, with 19 bases sitting between them. CDR3 length equals 16 residues. The CDR3 loop is CASSFQRSGAPGELFF. The DNA of the CDR3 is TGTGCCAGCAGCTTCCAGAGGAGTGGGGCCCCCGGGGAGCTGTTTTTT.

The V gene is TRBV5-1, the J gene TRBJ2-2, with D tentatively TRBD2 (6 bases). The CDR3 totals 14 residues. Germline CDR1 is SGHRS and CDR2 is YFSETQ. V lost 1 base and J 6 bases, leaving 10 bases between the germline ends. CDR3 loop: CASSLKGDSGELFF. The CDR3, as DNA: TGCGCCAGCAGCTTGAAAGGGGACTCCGGGGAGCTGTTTTTT.

The chain uses TRBV5-6 and TRBJ2-3, with 8 bases lining up with TRBD1. V was clipped by 4 bases and J by 1 base; unmatched bases: 11. Germline V lookup: CDR1 SGHDT, CDR2 YYEEEE. This CDR3 is built from 17 residues. The DNA for the CDR3 is TGTGCCAGCAGCCTGAGGAGGACAGGGTATCGCACAGATACGCAGTATTTT. It yields the protein CASSLRRTGYRTDTQYF.

The chain has TRBV5-6 and TRBJ1-2; TRBD1 might be the D (6 bases). Trimming shortened V by 4 bases and J by 3 bases, and 16 bases separated the two germline ends. This CDR3 comprises 15 residues. The germline gives CDR1 SGHDT, CDR2 YYEEEE. The CDR3 here is CASSPGGEGDYGYTF. DNA for the CDR3: TGTGCCAGCAGCCCGGGAGGGGAGGGGGACTATGGCTACACCTTC.

This clone was picked up a small number of times. The J gene is TRBJ2-7, the V gene TRBV6-5, with 9 positions matching TRBD2. CDR3 length: 13 residues. CDR1 MNHEY and CDR2 SVGAGI come from the germline V gene. The V and J ends lost 8 bases and 5 bases, in that order; junction bases with no gene match: 7. CDR3 nucleotides: TGTGCCAGCGGCGGGGGGGGGAAGGACGAGCAGTACTTC. Translating it yields CASGGGGKDEQYF.

The V call is TRBV5-4, the J call TRBJ2-7; no definite D call. Deletions cut 3 bases from V and 6 bases from J, with 10 bases between. Germline values: CDR1 SGHNT, CDR2 YYREEE (reference sequence). The CDR3 extends over 12 amino acids. The CDR3 loop reads CASSSIDTEQYF. The CDR3 DNA is TGTGCCAGCAGCTCGATCGACACCGAGCAGTACTTC.

The rearrangement joins TRBV4-1 to TRBJ1-1, with D possibly TRBD1 on 5 matching bases. The V gene's germline CDR1 is MGHRA and CDR2 YSYEKL. The CDR3 has 14 amino acids. Trimming left V 1 base short and J 4 bases short, with 10 bases between. In DNA form, the CDR3 reads TGCGCCAGCAGCCAAGGGCAGGGCGGCACTGAAGCTTTCTTT. This gives the protein CASSQGQGGTEAFF.

This chain uses TRBV29-1 with TRBJ2-5; 11 bases match TRBD1. The CDR3 contains 14 residues. Trimming at V came to 6 bases and at J to 4 bases, leaving 7 bases not matched to a gene. Looked up from germline, CDR1 is SQVTM and CDR2 is ANQGSEA. The CDR3 here is CSVGTGGWTETQYF. CDR3 nucleotides: TGCAGCGTCGGGACAGGGGGTTGGACAGAGACCCAGTACTTC.

The rearrangement uses TRBV27 and TRBJ2-7; possible D gene TRBD1, 5 bases. Germline V gives CDR1 MNHEY, CDR2 SMNVEV (reference sequence). The CDR3 is 14 residues long. V was pared by 0 bases and J by 2 bases, with 8 bases between. The CDR3 DNA is TGTGCCAGCAGTTTATCGGGGCTACCCTACGAGCAGTACTTC. This encodes CASSLSGLPYEQYF.

The CDR3 sequence is CASSTSGTGGYEQYF. In DNA form, the CDR3 reads TGTGCCAGCTCGACATCCGGGACAGGGGGCTACGAGCAGTACTTC. This chain joins TRBV27 and TRBJ2-7; 11 bases align to TRBD1. The V segment lost 8 bases and the J segment 3 bases; nucleotides outside the gene matches: 9. Germline V lookup: CDR1 MNHEY, CDR2 SMNVEV (reference sequence). The CDR3 has 15 residues.

This clone was detected once. The V and J genes are TRBV5-6 and TRBJ1-2, with 9 bases lining up with TRBD1. CDR1 SGHDT and CDR2 YYEEEE come from the germline V gene. CDR3 size: 15 residues. The V and J ends lost 3 bases and 3 bases, in that order; junction bases with no gene match: 6. The CDR3, as DNA: TGTGCCAGCAGCTCCTCGACAGGGGGGGACTATGGCTACACCTTC. Encoded protein: CASSSSTGGDYGYTF.

This clone has just a few counts. The rearrangement uses TRBV13 and TRBJ2-5, with 7 nucleotides matching TRBD2. CDR1 PRHDT and CDR2 FYEKMQ come from the germline V gene (reference sequence). This CDR3 has 12 residues. V shed 5 bases, J shed 5 bases, and the junction held 2 bases outside the gene matches. Written as DNA, the CDR3 is TGTGCCAGCAGCCCCGGGGGGGAGACCCAGTACTTC. Protein sequence: CASSPGGETQYF.

This rearrangement joins TRBV4-3 to TRBJ1-5; 7 nucleotides match TRBD1. Germline lookup yields CDR1 LGHNA and CDR2 YSLEER. CDR3 length equals 14 residues. J gave up 4 bases and V 2 bases, and 2 bases lay outside the gene matches. Here the CDR3 reads CASSQLTGNQPQHF. In nucleotides, the CDR3 is TGCGCCAGCAGCCAACTGACAGGGAATCAGCCCCAGCATTTT.

This clone was observed a handful of times. The chain carries TRBV11-2 and TRBJ2-7, with D uncertain. Germline loops: CDR1 SGHAT, CDR2 FQNNGV. Between the trimmed V and J ends, which lost 0 bases and 2 bases, there was a span of 2 bases. The CDR3 covers 12 residues. The CDR3 sequence: CASSLDAYEQYF. CDR3 nucleotide sequence: TGTGCCAGCAGCTTAGACGCCTACGAGCAGTACTTC.

CDR3 region: CASSLAEENTQYF. DNA of the CDR3: TGTGCCAGCAGCTTAGCGGAGGAGAATACGCAGTATTTT. This sequence joins TRBV7-2 and TRBJ2-3, with TRBD2 as a possible D gene (5 bases). V gave up 0 bases and J gave up 7 bases, with 8 bases separating them. Germline V lookup: CDR1 SGHTA, CDR2 FQGNSA. The CDR3 is made up of 13 amino acids.

V usage is TRBV2 and J usage is TRBJ2-5; 9 nucleotides align to TRBD1. The CDR3 runs 13 residues. Trimming at V came to 10 bases and at J to 2 bases, leaving 5 bases not matched to a gene. Germline V lookup: CDR1 SNHLY, CDR2 FYNNEI. The CDR3 protein is CATLDRGQETQYF. CDR3 bases: TGTGCCACACTAGACAGGGGGCAAGAGACCCAGTACTTC.

This chain links TRBV18 with TRBJ2-3; TRBD2 matches 10 bases. This CDR3 contains 16 residues. Looked up from germline, CDR1 is KGHSH and CDR2 is LQKENI. V was pared by 3 bases and J by 2 bases, with 5 bases of the junction left unmatched. CDR3 sequence (DNA): TGTGCCAGCTCACCCCGCGGGACTAGCGTCACAGATACGCAGTATTTT. This translates into CASSPRGTSVTDTQYF.

The rearrangement uses TRBV27 and TRBJ2-7; no definite D call. Trimming took off 4 bases at V and 3 bases at J, with 4 bases between the two ends. CDR1 MNHEY and CDR2 SMNVEV come from the germline V gene (reference sequence). There are 11 residues in the CDR3. This CDR3 is CASSSFYEQYF. CDR3 sequence (DNA): TGTGCCAGCAGTTCTTTCTACGAGCAGTACTTC.

This chain uses TRBV27 with TRBJ2-2; D is ambiguous. V was trimmed by 6 bases and J by 3 bases, leaving 11 bases between them. The CDR3 has 14 amino acids. Germline V gene sequence: CDR1 MNHEY, CDR2 SMNVEV (reference sequence). CDR3 DNA sequence: TGTGCCAGCAGACCGGCGGAGTACACCGGGGAGCTGTTTTTT. This gives the protein CASRPAEYTGELFF.

The chain recombines TRBV12-5 with TRBJ2-5, with TRBD2 matching 11 bases. The V gene end was trimmed by 2 bases and the J gene end by 3 bases; junction bases not matched to a gene: 2. The CDR3 has 15 residues. Germline V lookup: CDR1 LGHNT, CDR2 FRNRAP. CDR3 nucleotide sequence: TGTGCTAGTGGTTTGCCTAGCGGGGGGAAAGAGACCCAGTACTTC. Residues: CASGLPSGGKETQYF. Based on the CDR3 plus reference TRBV12-5 and TRBJ2-5, the full variable domain is DARVTQTPRHKVTEMGQEVTMRCQPILGHNTVFWYRQTMMQGLELLAYFRNRAPLDDSGMPKDRFSAEMPDATLATLKIQPSEPRDSAVYFCASGLPSGGKETQYFGPGTRLLVL.